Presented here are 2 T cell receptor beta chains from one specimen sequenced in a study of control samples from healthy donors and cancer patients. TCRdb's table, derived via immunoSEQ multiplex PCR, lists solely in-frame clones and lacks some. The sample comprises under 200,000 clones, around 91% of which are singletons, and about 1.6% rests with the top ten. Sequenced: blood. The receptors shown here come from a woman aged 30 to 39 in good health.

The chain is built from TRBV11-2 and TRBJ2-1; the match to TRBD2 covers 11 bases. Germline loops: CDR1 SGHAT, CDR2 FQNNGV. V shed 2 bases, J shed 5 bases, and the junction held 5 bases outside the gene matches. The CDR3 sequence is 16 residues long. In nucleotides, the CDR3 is TGTGCCAGCAGCTTACTAGCGGGAGGCCCTAACAATGAGCAGTTCTTC. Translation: CASSLLAGGPNNEQFF.

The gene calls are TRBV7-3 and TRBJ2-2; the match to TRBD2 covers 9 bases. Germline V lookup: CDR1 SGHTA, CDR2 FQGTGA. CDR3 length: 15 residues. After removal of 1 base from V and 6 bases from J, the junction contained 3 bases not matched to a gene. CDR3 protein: CASSLSGGAAGELFF. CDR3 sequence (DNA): TGTGCCAGCAGCTTAAGCGGGGGGGCCGCCGGGGAGCTGTTTTTT.